This TCR beta chain is from a study of cytomegalovirus exposure and HLA in healthy donors. Study-level background: According to later analysis, the same platform produced the 130 or so validation and several hundred first-cohort repertoires. General observations from the study: The authors enumerated under 200 TCR beta chains as linked to cytomegalovirus. For most TCR sequences rarity was the rule, although some public TCRs occurred in many donors.

In regard to this clone: What it recognizes is unknown.

TCRdb's copy holds only in-frame clones and misses some; the assay was immunoSEQ multiplex PCR. The sample yields fewer than 400,000 clones, roughly 88% seen once. With 3 bases removed from V and 3 bases from J, the gap between germline ends came to 18 bases. This CDR3 comprises 16 residues. In germline, CDR1 is SQVTM, CDR2 ANQGSEA. Sequenced material: PBMCs. The rearrangement uses TRBV29-1 and TRBJ2-1; D might be TRBD1 (6 bases). The clonotype originates from a man aged 25-45 years in good health and CMV-seronegative. CDR3 DNA sequence: TGCAGCGTTGAGTGGAGTCGGCAGGGGCGCTACAATGAGCAGTTCTTC. Translated: CSVEWSRQGRYNEQFF.